The 30 T cell receptor beta chains below come from one sample, sequenced in a study of early T cells in non-severe SARS-CoV-2 infection. Each CDR3 protein gets one entry after TCRdb re-called the 5' RACE reads with MiXCR. The repertoire holds about 70,000 distinct CDR3 sequences, with less than 15% as singletons. Sequenced here: whole blood, sampled at baseline. All receptors derive from an adult who was a healthcare worker with PCR-confirmed SARS-CoV-2 infection or an uninfected control (not recorded which). The donor label of this sample is uncertain.

This clonotype appeared many times. One end of the junction fails to match germline, which may point to a read error. The V gene is TRBV6-4, the J gene TRBJ1-3, with D unclear. The CDR3 runs to 13 residues. Germline V gene sequence: CDR1 MRHNA, CDR2 SNTAGT. The CDR3 reads CASSESSENTIYF. CDR3 sequence (DNA): TGTGCCAGCAGTGAATCCTCTGAAAACACCATATATTTT.

The chain has TRBV7-2 and TRBJ2-1; D is perhaps TRBD2 (5 bases). This CDR3 spans 13 amino acids. V lost 3 bases and J lost 8, with 11 bases in between. The germline V gene encodes CDR1 SGHTA and CDR2 FQGNSA. The chain's CDR3 is CASSFTAEDEQFF. The CDR3 bases are TGTGCCAGCAGCTTCACGGCGGAGGATGAGCAGTTCTTC.

The rearrangement links TRBV2 to TRBJ2-7, with 8 bases fitting TRBD1. Per germline, CDR1 SNHLY and CDR2 FYNNEI. The CDR3 is made up of 14 amino acids. Unmatched junction bases numbered 9, after V lost 9 bases and J lost 2 bases. Written as DNA, the CDR3 is TGTGCCAGTTACGACAGGGGTGCTACCTACGAGCAGTACTTC. It translates to CASYDRGATYEQYF.

This chain links TRBV13 with TRBJ1-6; D is unresolved. This CDR3 spans 13 amino acids. CDR1 and CDR2 from the germline V gene are PRHDT and FYEKMQ (reference sequence). The ends were cut back, 5 bases at V and 9 bases at J, with 11 bases in the middle. CDR3 sequence: CASSGVGSSPLHF. The CDR3, as DNA: TGTGCCAGCAGCGGGGTGGGGTCTTCACCCCTCCACTTT.

The rearrangement uses TRBV5-1 and TRBJ2-2; 10 nucleotides match TRBD2. CDR3 length: 16 residues. V was clipped by 4 bases and J by 4 bases; unmatched bases: 7. Germline V lookup: CDR1 SGHRS, CDR2 YFSETQ. CDR3 amino acids: CASSGTLAGATGELFF. The CDR3 DNA reads TGCGCCAGCAGCGGAACTCTAGCGGGGGCCACCGGGGAGCTGTTTTTT.

This clonotype was seen more than once but under ten times. This sequence joins TRBV19 and TRBJ1-5; maybe TRBD1 (5 bases). The CDR3 is made up of 16 amino acids. V was cut by 5 bases and J by 4 bases, with 18 bases left in between. CDR1 is LNHDA and CDR2 is SQIVND in the germline V gene (reference sequence). The CDR3 nucleotides are TGTGCCAGTAGTCCGCTGAGGGGCGAAGCGAATCAGCCCCAGCATTTT. Amino acids: CASSPLRGEANQPQHF. Together with reference TRBV19 and TRBJ1-5, the CDR3 gives the full variable domain: DGGITQSPKYLFRKEGQNVTLSCEQNLNHDAMYWYRQDPGQGLRLIYYSQIVNDFQKGDIAEGYSVSREKKESFPLTVTSAQKNPTAFYLCASSPLRGEANQPQHFGDGTRLSIL.

There are a few counts of this clonotype. This chain connects TRBV27 to TRBJ2-1; a possible D gene is TRBD2 (6 bases). This CDR3 is built from 12 residues. V was cut by 6 bases and J by 14 bases, with 17 bases left in between. The germline V gene has CDR1 MNHEY and CDR2 SMNVEV (reference sequence). DNA for the CDR3: TGTGCCAGCAGCCAAGGACGGGAGTGGGAGTTCTTC. Amino acid sequence: CASSQGREWEFF.

This clonotype was observed at least ten times. The CDR3 bases are TGTGCCAGCAGCTTCCTACCTAGCGGGAAAGATACGCAGTATTTT. Encoded protein: CASSFLPSGKDTQYF. J is TRBJ2-3 and V is TRBV7-2; TRBD2 agrees at 9 bases. The length of the CDR3 is 15 residues. V gave up 3 bases and J gave up 5 bases; unmatched junction bases: 6. Germline V gene lookup returns CDR1 SGHTA and CDR2 FQGNSA.

This clonotype was counted a few times. The chain has TRBV29-1 and TRBJ1-1, with D unresolved. V was trimmed by 4 bases and J by 3 bases, leaving 12 bases between them. The CDR3 has 13 residues. Germline lookup yields CDR1 SQVTM and CDR2 ANQGSEA. The chain's CDR3 is CSVVREVYTEAFF. In nucleotides, the CDR3 is TGCAGCGTTGTAAGGGAAGTTTACACTGAAGCTTTCTTT. Full variable domain (rest looked up from reference TRBV29-1 and TRBJ1-1): SAVISQKPSRDICQRGTSLTIQCQVDSQVTMMFWYRQQPGQSLTLIATANQGSEATYESGFVIDKFPISRPNLTFSTLTVSNMSPEDSSIYLCSVVREVYTEAFFGQGTRLTVV.

This clonotype was picked up many times. This chain links TRBV5-4 with TRBJ2-3; maybe TRBD2 (6 bases). The CDR3 extends over 13 amino acids. CDR1 and CDR2 from the germline V gene are SGHNT and YYREEE (reference sequence). Trimming took 1 base from V and 6 from J, leaving 9 bases between them. This CDR3 is CASSLWGTDTQYF. CDR3 bases: TGTGCCAGCAGCTTGTGGGGGACTGATACGCAGTATTTT.

This clonotype came up many times. This chain uses TRBV20-1 with TRBJ2-1, with 11 positions matching TRBD1. The junction had 7 bases not matched to a gene; V was cut back by 6 bases and J by 9 bases. Germline values: CDR1 DFQATT, CDR2 SNEGSKA (reference sequence). The CDR3 covers 13 residues. CDR3 coding DNA: TGCAGTGCAACCGGACAGGGGGCTGGTGAGCAGTTCTTC. Protein: CSATGQGAGEQFF.

This sequence joins TRBV29-1 and TRBJ2-5, with 8 bases fitting TRBD1. The CDR3 spans 13 residues. Germline V gene sequence: CDR1 SQVTM, CDR2 ANQGSEA. The J segment lost 1 base and the V segment lost 6 bases, leaving 4 bases of the junction unmatched. Written as DNA, the CDR3 is TGCAGCGTAGACAGGGGCCCCCAAGAGACCCAGTACTTC. As protein: CSVDRGPQETQYF.

The chain combines TRBV6-6 with TRBJ2-5; D gene ambiguous. CDR1 and CDR2 from the germline V gene are MNHNY and SVGAGI (reference sequence). The CDR3 is 11 residues long. V was pared by 3 bases and J by 5 bases, with 4 bases between. For the CDR3, the DNA is TGTGCCAGCAGTTATTCCGAGACCCAGTACTTC. Translating gives CASSYSETQYF.

The V call is TRBV28, the J call TRBJ2-1; D gene ambiguous. The germline CDR1 and CDR2 sequences are MDHEN and SYDVKM. This CDR3 has 14 amino acids. The ends were cut back, 1 base at V and 10 bases at J, with 14 bases in the middle. The CDR3 loop reads CASSLSYGAWEQFF. In DNA, the CDR3 is TGTGCCAGCAGTTTATCTTACGGCGCCTGGGAGCAGTTCTTC.

The chain recombines TRBV3-1 with TRBJ2-1; tentative D call: TRBD2 (6 bases). Germline V gives CDR1 LGHDT, CDR2 YNNKEL (reference sequence). The CDR3 is 15 residues long. Trimming left V 7 bases short and J 4 bases short, with 17 bases between. This CDR3 is CASTMGGKRYNEQFF. Here the CDR3 DNA reads TGTGCCAGCACCATGGGGGGAAAACGATACAATGAGCAGTTCTTC.

This clonotype was observed a handful of times. The chain carries TRBV4-1 and TRBJ2-5, with 7 bases matching TRBD1. The CDR3 sequence is 15 residues long. V gave up 3 bases and J gave up 3 bases; unmatched junction bases: 7. The germline V gene has CDR1 MGHRA and CDR2 YSYEKL. CDR3 residues: CASSQGMTGKETQYF. The DNA for the CDR3 is TGCGCCAGCAGCCAGGGGATGACAGGGAAAGAGACCCAGTACTTC.

In this sample, this clonotype turned up a few times. The chain has TRBV3-1 and TRBJ2-1, with TRBD2 as a possible D gene (6 bases). Trimming removed 0 bases at V and 10 bases at J, with 22 bases between. The germline CDR1 and CDR2 sequences are LGHDT and YNNKEL (reference sequence). The CDR3 loop spans 17 amino acids. For the CDR3, the DNA is TGTGCCAGCAGCCAAGAAAGTGGGACTGTCAGGGATCCGGAGCAGTTCTTC. Encoded protein: CASSQESGTVRDPEQFF.

This clonotype was detected many times. This sequence joins TRBV5-6 and TRBJ1-4, with 9 bases identical to TRBD1. Trimming at V came to 4 bases and at J to 8 bases, leaving 9 bases not matched to a gene. CDR1 SGHDT and CDR2 YYEEEE come from the germline V gene. The CDR3 has 15 residues. The CDR3 region is CASSRSGTGNEKLFF. The CDR3, as DNA: TGTGCCAGCAGCCGTTCCGGGACAGGGAACGAAAAACTGTTTTTT.

The chain couples TRBV5-5 to TRBJ2-1, with 8 positions matching TRBD2. V was pared by 4 bases and J by 0 bases, with 6 bases of the junction left unmatched. The germline gives CDR1 SGHKS, CDR2 YYEKEE (reference sequence). The CDR3 extends over 16 amino acids. The CDR3 DNA reads TGTGCCAGCAGCCGCCAACTAGCGGACTCCTACAATGAGCAGTTCTTC. Residues: CASSRQLADSYNEQFF.

This clonotype was counted a few times. The chain has TRBV7-2 and TRBJ2-1; 7 bases agree with TRBD2. The CDR3 loop spans 20 amino acids. V shed 3 bases and J 0 bases; nucleotides not matched to a gene: 17. CDR1 is SGHTA, CDR2 FQGNSA, per germline. The DNA for the CDR3 is TGTGCCAGCAGCTTCCTTTATACCGGACTAGTTCTAGGCTCCTACAATGAGCAGTTCTTC. It specifies CASSFLYTGLVLGSYNEQFF.

This clonotype was seen more than once but under ten times. The chain combines TRBV7-3 with TRBJ1-1, with D possibly TRBD1 on 5 matching bases. The V and J ends lost 5 bases and 4 bases respectively, with 11 bases between them. There are 13 residues in the CDR3. The germline CDR1 and CDR2 sequences are SGHTA and FQGTGA. CDR3 sequence: CASSAMGGTEAFF. The CDR3 region has the DNA TGTGCCAGCAGCGCCATGGGGGGCACTGAAGCTTTCTTT.

The chain couples TRBV7-9 to TRBJ2-3; D is unclear. Trimming shortened V by 1 base and J by 2 bases, and 7 bases separated the two germline ends. The CDR3 runs to 14 residues. Germline CDR1 reads SEHNR; CDR2 reads FQNEAQ (reference sequence). CDR3 in amino acids: CASSLGRVTDTQYF. The DNA for the CDR3 is TGTGCCAGCAGCTTAGGAAGGGTCACAGATACGCAGTATTTT.

This clonotype was counted many times. This rearrangement joins TRBV7-9 to TRBJ2-7; no clear D. This CDR3 spans 13 amino acids. Germline V lookup: CDR1 SEHNR, CDR2 FQNEAQ (reference sequence). Between the trimmed V and J ends, which lost 3 bases and 4 bases, there was a span of 10 bases. CDR3 sequence (DNA): TGTGCCAGCAGCTTCAGGAAGGGTTACGAGCAGTACTTC. Protein sequence: CASSFRKGYEQYF. The entire variable domain, with the rest obtained from reference TRBV7-9 and TRBJ2-7, is as follows: DTGVSQNPRHKITKRGQNVTFRCDPISEHNRLYWYRQTLGQGPEFLTYFQNEAQLEKSRLLSDRFSAERPKGSFSTLEIQRTEQGDSAMYLCASSFRKGYEQYFGPGTRLTVT.

This clonotype was detected only a few times. The genes are TRBV9 and TRBJ2-2, with TRBD1 as a possible D gene (6 bases). CDR1 SGDLS and CDR2 YYNGEE come from the germline V gene. The CDR3 contains 15 residues. Trimming shortened V by 7 bases and J by 0 bases, and 13 bases separated the two germline ends. The CDR3 DNA reads TGTGCCAGCGCCCAAAGGGGGTCGAACACCGGGGAGCTGTTTTTT. Its protein product is CASAQRGSNTGELFF.

This clonotype was seen repeatedly, ten times or more. The genes are TRBV7-2 and TRBJ2-1, with D hard to call. CDR1 and CDR2 from the germline V gene are SGHTA and FQGNSA. This CDR3 has 12 residues. Trimming removed 2 bases at V and 6 bases at J, with 5 bases between. The DNA for the CDR3 is TGTGCCAGCAGCTTATCATTCAATGAGCAGTTCTTC. It translates to CASSLSFNEQFF.

The chain joins TRBV7-8 to TRBJ2-7; TRBD1 aligns across 7 bases. CDR1 and CDR2 (germline): SGHVS, FQNEAQ. This CDR3 is 15 amino acids long. With V trimmed by 1 base and J by 2 bases, 5 bases remained unmatched. The CDR3 DNA reads as TGTGCCAGCAGCTTAGACCACAGGGGTCCCTACGAGCAGTACTTC. Protein sequence: CASSLDHRGPYEQYF.

The chain uses TRBV3-1 and TRBJ1-1; a possible D gene is TRBD1 (5 bases). The germline V and J ends were trimmed by 4 bases and 1 base, with 16 bases remaining between them. The CDR3 is 16 residues long. CDR1 and CDR2 from the germline V gene are LGHDT and YNNKEL (reference sequence). The CDR3 is CASSPPSTVRNTEAFF. The CDR3 nucleotides are TGTGCCAGCAGCCCCCCCTCGACAGTCCGGAACACTGAAGCTTTCTTT.

The sample holds a few counts of this clonotype. This sequence joins TRBV18 and TRBJ2-3; D gene ambiguous. Germline-derived CDR1 and CDR2 are KGHSH and LQKENI. V lost 2 bases to trimming and J lost 4 bases, with 7 bases between them. The CDR3 sequence is 13 residues long. Here the CDR3 reads CASSPTPADTQYF. CDR3 DNA sequence: TGTGCCAGCTCACCAACCCCGGCAGATACGCAGTATTTT.

This sequence joins TRBV20-1 and TRBJ2-7, with 14 bases matching TRBD2. CDR1 DFQATT and CDR2 SNEGSKA come from the germline V gene (reference sequence). The V and J ends lost 5 bases and 1 base, in that order; junction bases with no gene match: 10. This CDR3 has 17 amino acids. The CDR3 DNA follows: TGCAGTGCTCGCCCGACTAGCGGGGGGGCCGAGTCCTACGAGCAGTACTTC. Translated: CSARPTSGGAESYEQYF.

The chain recombines TRBV6-2 or TRBV6-3 with TRBJ1-5; D is unresolved. V was shortened by 3 bases and J by 9 bases, with 15 bases between the two germline ends. The V gene's germline CDR1 is MNHEY and CDR2 SVGEGT. The CDR3 covers 14 residues. CDR3 DNA: TGTGCCAGCAGTTATACCGTGACGGGCGGGCCCCAGCATTTT. Its protein product is CASSYTVTGGPQHF.